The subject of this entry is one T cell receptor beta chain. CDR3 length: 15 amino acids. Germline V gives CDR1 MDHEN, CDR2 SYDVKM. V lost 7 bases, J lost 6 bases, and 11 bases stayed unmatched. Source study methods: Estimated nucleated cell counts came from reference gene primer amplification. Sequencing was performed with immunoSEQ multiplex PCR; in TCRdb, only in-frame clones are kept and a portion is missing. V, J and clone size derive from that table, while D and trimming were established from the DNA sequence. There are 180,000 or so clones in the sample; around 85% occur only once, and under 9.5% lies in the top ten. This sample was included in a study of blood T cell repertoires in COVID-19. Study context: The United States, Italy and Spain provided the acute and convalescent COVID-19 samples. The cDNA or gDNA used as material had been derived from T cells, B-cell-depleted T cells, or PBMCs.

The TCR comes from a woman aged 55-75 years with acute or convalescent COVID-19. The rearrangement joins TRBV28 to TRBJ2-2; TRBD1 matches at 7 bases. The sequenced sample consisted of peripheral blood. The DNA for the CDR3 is TGTGCCAGCACACGTACAGGGGATCGGCCCGGGGAGCTGTTTTTT. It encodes CASTRTGDRPGELFF. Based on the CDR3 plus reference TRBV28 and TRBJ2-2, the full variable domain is DVKVTQSSRYLVKRTGEKVFLECVQDMDHENMFWYRQDPGLGLRLIYFSYDVKMKEKGDIPEGYSVSREKKERFSLILESASTNQTSMYLCASTRTGDRPGELFFGEGSRLTVL.